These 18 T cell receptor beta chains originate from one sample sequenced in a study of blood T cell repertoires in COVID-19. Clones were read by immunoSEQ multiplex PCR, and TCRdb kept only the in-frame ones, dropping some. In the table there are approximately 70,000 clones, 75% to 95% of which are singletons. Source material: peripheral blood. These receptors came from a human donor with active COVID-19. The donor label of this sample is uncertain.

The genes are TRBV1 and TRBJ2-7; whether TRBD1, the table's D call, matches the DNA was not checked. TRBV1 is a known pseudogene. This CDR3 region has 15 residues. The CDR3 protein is CTSRSTGTGEYEQYF. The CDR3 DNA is TGCACCAGCAGATCCACCGGGACAGGGGAATACGAGCAGTACTTC.

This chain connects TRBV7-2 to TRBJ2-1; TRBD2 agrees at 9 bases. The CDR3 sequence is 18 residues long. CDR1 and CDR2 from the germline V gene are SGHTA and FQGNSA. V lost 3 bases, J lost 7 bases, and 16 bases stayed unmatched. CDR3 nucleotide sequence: TGTGCCAGCAGCTTGGTCCTAGCTGCGGGAGGGCCGGGGAATGAGCAGTTCTTC. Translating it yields CASSLVLAAGGPGNEQFF.

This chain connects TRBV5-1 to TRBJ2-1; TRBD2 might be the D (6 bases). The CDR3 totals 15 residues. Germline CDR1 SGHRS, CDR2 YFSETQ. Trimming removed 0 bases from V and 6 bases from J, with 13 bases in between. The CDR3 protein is CASSLASGLPNEQFF. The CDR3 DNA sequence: TGCGCCAGCAGCTTGGCCTCGGGACTGCCCAATGAGCAGTTCTTC.

The DNA for the CDR3 is TGTGCAAGTCGCTCGGAGGCGTCTAGCGGGATCTCCTACAATGAGCAGTTCTTC. It is translated as CASRSEASSGISYNEQFF. The chain links TRBV12-2 to TRBJ2-1; the D call in the table, TRBD2, was not verified against the DNA. TRBV12-2 is recorded as a pseudogene. The CDR3 has 18 residues.

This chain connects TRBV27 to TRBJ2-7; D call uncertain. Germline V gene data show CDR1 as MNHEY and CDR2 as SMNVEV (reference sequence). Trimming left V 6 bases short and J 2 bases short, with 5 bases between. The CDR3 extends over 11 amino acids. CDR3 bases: TGTGCCAGCAGATCTCCCTACGAGCAGTACTTC. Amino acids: CASRSPYEQYF.

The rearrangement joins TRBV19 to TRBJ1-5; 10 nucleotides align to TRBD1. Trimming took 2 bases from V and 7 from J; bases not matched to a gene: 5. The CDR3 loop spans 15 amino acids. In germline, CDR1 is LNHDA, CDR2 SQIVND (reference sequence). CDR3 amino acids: CASSIPGQGYQPQHF. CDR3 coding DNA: TGTGCCAGTAGTATACCGGGACAGGGGTACCAGCCCCAGCATTTT.

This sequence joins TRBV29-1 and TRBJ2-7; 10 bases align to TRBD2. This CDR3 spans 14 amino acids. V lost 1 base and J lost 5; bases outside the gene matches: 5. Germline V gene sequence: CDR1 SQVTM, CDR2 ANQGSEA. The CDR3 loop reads CSVEGRSGRDEQYF. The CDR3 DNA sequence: TGCAGCGTTGAAGGGCGGAGCGGGAGGGACGAGCAGTACTTC.

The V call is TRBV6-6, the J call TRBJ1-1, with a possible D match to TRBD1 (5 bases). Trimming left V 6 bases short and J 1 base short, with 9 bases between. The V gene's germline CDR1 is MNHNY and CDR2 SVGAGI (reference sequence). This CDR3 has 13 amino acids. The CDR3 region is CASSPTENTEAFF. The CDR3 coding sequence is TGTGCCAGCAGCCCGACAGAGAACACTGAAGCTTTCTTT.

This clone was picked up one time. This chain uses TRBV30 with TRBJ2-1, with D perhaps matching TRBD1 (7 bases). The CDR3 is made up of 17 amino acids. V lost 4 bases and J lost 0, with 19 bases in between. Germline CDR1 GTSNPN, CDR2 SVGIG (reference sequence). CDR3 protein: CAWNHGGQSISYNEQFF. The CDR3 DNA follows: TGTGCCTGGAACCACGGGGGACAGTCAATCTCCTACAATGAGCAGTTCTTC.

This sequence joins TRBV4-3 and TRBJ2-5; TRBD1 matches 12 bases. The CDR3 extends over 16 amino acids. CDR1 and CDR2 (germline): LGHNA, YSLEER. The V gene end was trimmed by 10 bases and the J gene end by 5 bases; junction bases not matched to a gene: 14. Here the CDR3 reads CANIHFGTGGLETQYF. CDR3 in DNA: TGCGCCAACATTCATTTCGGGACAGGGGGCTTGGAGACCCAGTACTTC.

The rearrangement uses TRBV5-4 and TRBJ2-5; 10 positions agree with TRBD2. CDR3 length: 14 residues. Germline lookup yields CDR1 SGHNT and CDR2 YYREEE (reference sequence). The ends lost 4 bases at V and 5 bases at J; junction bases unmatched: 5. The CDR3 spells CASSLAGVGETQYF. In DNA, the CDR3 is TGTGCCAGCAGCCTAGCGGGAGTTGGGGAGACCCAGTACTTC. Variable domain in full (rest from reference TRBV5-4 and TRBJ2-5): ETGVTQSPTHLIKTRGQQVTLRCSSQSGHNTVSWYQQALGQGPQFIFQYYREEENGRGNFPPRFSGLQFPNYSSELNVNALELDDSALYLCASSLAGVGETQYFGPGTRLLVL.

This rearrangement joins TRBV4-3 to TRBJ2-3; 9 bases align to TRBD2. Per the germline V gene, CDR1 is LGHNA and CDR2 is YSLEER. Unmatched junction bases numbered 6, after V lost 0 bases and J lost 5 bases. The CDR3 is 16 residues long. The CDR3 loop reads CASSQEAGGPKDTQYF. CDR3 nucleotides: TGCGCCAGCAGCCAAGAGGCGGGAGGGCCGAAAGATACGCAGTATTTT.

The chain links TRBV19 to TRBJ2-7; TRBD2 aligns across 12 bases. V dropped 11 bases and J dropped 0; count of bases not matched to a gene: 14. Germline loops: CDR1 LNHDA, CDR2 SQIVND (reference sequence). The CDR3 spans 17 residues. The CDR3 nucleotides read TGTGCCGAGCGGCCGGGACTAGCGGGCCGAAGCTCCTACGAGCAGTACTTC. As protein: CAERPGLAGRSSYEQYF.

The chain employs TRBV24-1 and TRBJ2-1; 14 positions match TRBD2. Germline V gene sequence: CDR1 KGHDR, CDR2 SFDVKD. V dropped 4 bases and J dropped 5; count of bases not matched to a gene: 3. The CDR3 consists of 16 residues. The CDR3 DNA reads TGTGCCACCAGTGACCGACTAGCGGGAGGGAACAATGAGCAGTTCTTC. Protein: CATSDRLAGGNNEQFF.

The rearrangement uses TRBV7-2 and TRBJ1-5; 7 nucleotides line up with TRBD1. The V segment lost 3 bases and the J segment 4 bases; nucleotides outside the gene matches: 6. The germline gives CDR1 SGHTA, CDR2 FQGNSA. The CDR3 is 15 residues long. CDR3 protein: CASSFGDSRNQPQHF. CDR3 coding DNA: TGTGCCAGCAGCTTCGGGGACAGCCGAAATCAGCCCCAGCATTTT.

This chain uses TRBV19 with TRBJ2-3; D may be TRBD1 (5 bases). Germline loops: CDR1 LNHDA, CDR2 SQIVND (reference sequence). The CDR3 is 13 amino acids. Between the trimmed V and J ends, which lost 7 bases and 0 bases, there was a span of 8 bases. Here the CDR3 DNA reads TGTGCCAGTACAGGGCTTAGCACAGATACGCAGTATTTT. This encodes CASTGLSTDTQYF.

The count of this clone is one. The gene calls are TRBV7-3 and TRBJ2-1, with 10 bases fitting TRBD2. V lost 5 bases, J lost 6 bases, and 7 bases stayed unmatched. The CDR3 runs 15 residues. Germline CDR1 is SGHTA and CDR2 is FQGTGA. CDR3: CASSPTSGKVNEQFF. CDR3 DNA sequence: TGTGCCAGCAGCCCCACTAGCGGGAAAGTCAATGAGCAGTTCTTC.

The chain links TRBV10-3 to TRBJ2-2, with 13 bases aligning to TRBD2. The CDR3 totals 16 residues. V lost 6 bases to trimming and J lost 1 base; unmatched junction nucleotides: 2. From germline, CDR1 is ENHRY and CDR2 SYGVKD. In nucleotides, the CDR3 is TGTGCCATCAGACTAGCGGGAGGGTTGAACACCGGGGAGCTGTTTTTT. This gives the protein CAIRLAGGLNTGELFF.